What follows are 15 T cell receptor beta chains derived from one specimen sequenced in a study of STAT3 mutations in large granular lymphocyte leukemia. Assay: immunoSEQ multiplex PCR; the TCRdb copy retains only in-frame clones and omits some. The data show about 24,000 clones, 94% seen once. For these TCRs, the target antigens are not known. Study outcomes and limitations: Every T-LGLL patient had at least one immunodominant TCRbeta clonotype.

Sequencing used peripheral blood mononuclear cells. The receptor set was obtained from a man between 40 and 49 years old with T-cell large granular lymphocyte leukemia. Some clones in this sample may be carry-over from other donors' samples.

J is TRBJ2-1 and V is TRBV27, with 8 bases that match TRBD2. From germline, CDR1 is MNHEY and CDR2 SMNVEV (reference sequence). V trimming: 2 bases; J trimming: 0 bases; junction bases outside the gene matches: 3. There are 16 residues in the CDR3. The CDR3 sequence is CASSLGRGGSYNEQFF. In DNA, the CDR3 is TGTGCCAGCAGTTTAGGACGGGGGGGCTCCTACAATGAGCAGTTCTTC.

The chain couples TRBV6-1 to TRBJ1-2; possibly TRBD1 for D (5 bases). This CDR3 is built from 12 residues. Trimming removed 9 bases at V and 7 bases at J, with 15 bases between. Germline CDR1 MNHNS, CDR2 SASEGT. Here the CDR3 reads CASEGSGGGYTF. As DNA, the CDR3 is TGTGCCAGTGAGGGGTCAGGAGGTGGCTACACCTTC.

This CDR3 reads CASSPGWSYEQYF. The CDR3 bases are TGTGCCAGCAGCCCCGGTTGGTCTTACGAGCAGTACTTC. The chain carries TRBV6-1 and TRBJ2-7; D not resolved. V was trimmed by 6 bases and J by 4 bases, leaving 13 bases between them. From germline, CDR1 is MNHNS and CDR2 SASEGT. The CDR3 length is 13 residues.

The J gene is TRBJ2-3, the V gene TRBV29-1, with D perhaps matching TRBD2 (7 bases). Trimming removed 4 bases from V and 4 bases from J, with 15 bases in between. The CDR3 length is 14 residues. The germline gives CDR1 SQVTM, CDR2 ANQGSEA. CDR3 coding DNA: TGCAGCGTTGTAAGGGGGGGTGGTGCAGATACGCAGTATTTT. This translates into CSVVRGGGADTQYF.

The rearrangement uses TRBV7-6 and TRBJ2-5; TRBD2 agrees at 8 bases. V shed 3 bases and J 2 bases; nucleotides not matched to a gene: 2. From germline, CDR1 is SGHVS and CDR2 FNYEAQ. The CDR3 is 14 amino acids. The CDR3 DNA reads as TGTGCCAGCAGCTTGTCGGGGGGGCAAGAGACCCAGTACTTC. Residues: CASSLSGGQETQYF.

The genes are TRBV30 and TRBJ2-1; D is perhaps TRBD1 or TRBD2 (6 bases each). The V and J ends lost 5 bases and 0 bases respectively, with 20 bases between them. CDR3 length equals 17 residues. Germline V gene lookup returns CDR1 GTSNPN and CDR2 SVGIG (reference sequence). CDR3 amino acids: CAWDGAGQGSSYNEQFF. Written as DNA, the CDR3 is TGTGCCTGGGATGGCGCGGGGCAGGGGAGCTCCTACAATGAGCAGTTCTTC.

This chain uses TRBV11-2 with TRBJ1-2; 9 bases fit TRBD1. The V gene's germline CDR1 is SGHAT and CDR2 FQNNGV. With V trimmed by 5 bases and J by 4 bases, 5 bases remained unmatched. This CDR3 is built from 14 residues. CDR3 residues: CASSTPGQGYGYTF. The CDR3 nucleotides are TGTGCCAGCAGCACTCCGGGACAGGGCTATGGCTACACCTTC.

The chain recombines TRBV28 with TRBJ1-5; 8 bases match TRBD1. This CDR3 has 18 amino acids. In germline, CDR1 is MDHEN, CDR2 SYDVKM. The junction had 14 bases not matched to a gene; V was cut back by 7 bases and J by 0 bases. CDR3: CASTPSRGQIYSNQPQHF. The CDR3 nucleotides are TGTGCCAGCACCCCGTCCAGGGGGCAGATATATAGCAATCAGCCCCAGCATTTT.

The CDR3 bases are TGTGCCAGCAGCCAGACAGGGGGCTACGGCTATGGCTACACCTTC. Amino acids: CASSQTGGYGYGYTF. The chain joins TRBV27 to TRBJ1-2; 10 bases are shared with TRBD1. This CDR3 has 15 amino acids. The V gene end was trimmed by 6 bases and the J gene end by 4 bases; junction bases not matched to a gene: 8. The germline V gene encodes CDR1 MNHEY and CDR2 SMNVEV (reference sequence).

The table lists this clone with a few counts. This chain links TRBV19 with TRBJ1-5; D unresolved. This CDR3 contains 12 residues. Trimming removed 4 bases from V and 3 bases from J, with 4 bases in between. Germline values: CDR1 LNHDA, CDR2 SQIVND (reference sequence). The CDR3 DNA reads as TGTGCCAGTAGTACCTACAATCAGCCCCAGCATTTT. This codes for CASSTYNQPQHF.

The V gene is TRBV30, the J gene TRBJ2-2; TRBD1 might be the D (5 bases). The ends were cut back, 5 bases at V and 1 base at J, with 14 bases in the middle. CDR3 size: 15 residues. Germline V gene data show CDR1 as GTSNPN and CDR2 as SVGIG (reference sequence). The CDR3 DNA is TGTGCCTGGGTCTGGGGCGGCCTGAACACCGGGGAGCTGTTTTTT. Translating it yields CAWVWGGLNTGELFF.

The chain recombines TRBV30 with TRBJ2-1; D may be TRBD1 or TRBD2 (6 bases each). The CDR3 has 15 residues. V was trimmed by 2 bases and J by 1 base, leaving 12 bases between them. CDR1 is GTSNPN and CDR2 is SVGIG in the germline V gene (reference sequence). This chain's CDR3 is CAWSPGAGSYNEQFF. The DNA of the CDR3 is TGTGCCTGGAGTCCGGGGGCGGGGTCCTACAATGAGCAGTTCTTC.

The chain combines TRBV19 with TRBJ2-7; D unresolved. The CDR3 consists of 13 residues. CDR1 is LNHDA, CDR2 SQIVND, per germline (reference sequence). The V end lost 2 bases, the J end lost 3 bases, and 8 bases lay between the germline ends. The CDR3 bases are TGTGCCAGTAGTATATCCGGGTACTACGAGCAGTACTTC. It specifies CASSISGYYEQYF. Together with reference TRBV19 and TRBJ2-7, the CDR3 gives the full variable domain: DGGITQSPKYLFRKEGQNVTLSCEQNLNHDAMYWYRQDPGQGLRLIYYSQIVNDFQKGDIAEGYSVSREKKESFPLTVTSAQKNPTAFYLCASSISGYYEQYFGPGTRLTVT.

Here the CDR3 reads CASSWGTGAQETQYF. The CDR3 DNA is TGCGCCAGCAGCTGGGGGACAGGGGCCCAAGAGACCCAGTACTTC. The V gene is TRBV5-1, the J gene TRBJ2-5, with TRBD1 identical over 10 bases. V was clipped by 3 bases and J by 1 base; unmatched bases: 3. This CDR3 region has 15 residues. Germline CDR1 reads SGHRS; CDR2 reads YFSETQ.

The V and J genes are TRBV7-8 and TRBJ1-2; weak D call: TRBD1 (5 bases). The V end was cut by 3 bases, the J end by 0 bases, with 8 bases between. CDR3 length: 14 residues. Germline V gene lookup returns CDR1 SGHVS and CDR2 FQNEAQ. The CDR3 coding sequence is TGTGCCAGCAGCTTGACAGAAGCTAACTATGGCTACACCTTC. Its translation is CASSLTEANYGYTF.